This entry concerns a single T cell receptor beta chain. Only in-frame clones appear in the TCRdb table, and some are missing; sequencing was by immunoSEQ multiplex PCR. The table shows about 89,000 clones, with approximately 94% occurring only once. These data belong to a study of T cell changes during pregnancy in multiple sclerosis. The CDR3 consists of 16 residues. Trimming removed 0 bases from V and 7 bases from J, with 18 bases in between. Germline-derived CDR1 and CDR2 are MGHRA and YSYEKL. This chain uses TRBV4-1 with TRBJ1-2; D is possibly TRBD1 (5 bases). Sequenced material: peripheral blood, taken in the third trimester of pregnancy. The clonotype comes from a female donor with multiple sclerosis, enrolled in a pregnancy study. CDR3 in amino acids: CASSQDWGRTQIGYTF. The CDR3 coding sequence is TGCGCCAGCAGCCAAGATTGGGGCAGAACACAGATTGGCTACACCTTC.